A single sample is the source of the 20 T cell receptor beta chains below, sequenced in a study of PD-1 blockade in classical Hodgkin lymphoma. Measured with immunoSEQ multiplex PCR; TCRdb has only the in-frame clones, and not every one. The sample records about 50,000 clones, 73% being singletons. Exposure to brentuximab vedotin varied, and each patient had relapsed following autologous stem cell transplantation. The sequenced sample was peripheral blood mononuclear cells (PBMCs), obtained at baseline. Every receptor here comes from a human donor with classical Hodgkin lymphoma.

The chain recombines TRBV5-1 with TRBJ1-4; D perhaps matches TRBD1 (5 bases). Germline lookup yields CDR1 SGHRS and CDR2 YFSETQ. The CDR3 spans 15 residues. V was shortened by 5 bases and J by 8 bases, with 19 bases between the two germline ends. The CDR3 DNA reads TGCGCCAGCAGACCCCAGGGTTTATCGGCCGAAAAACTGTTTTTT. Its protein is CASRPQGLSAEKLFF. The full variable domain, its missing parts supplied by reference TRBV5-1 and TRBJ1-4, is KAGVTQTPRYLIKTRGQQVTLSCSPISGHRSVSWYQQTPGQGLQFLFEYFSETQRNKGNFPGRFSGRQFSNSRSEMNVSTLELGDSALYLCASRPQGLSAEKLFFGSGTQLSVL.

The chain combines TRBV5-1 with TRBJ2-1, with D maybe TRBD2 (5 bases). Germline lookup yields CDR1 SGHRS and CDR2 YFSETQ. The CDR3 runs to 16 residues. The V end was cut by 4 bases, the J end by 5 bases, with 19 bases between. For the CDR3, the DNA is TGCGCCAGCAGCGTCCAAGCGAGAGGAGGAAACAATGAGCAGTTCTTC. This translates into CASSVQARGGNNEQFF.

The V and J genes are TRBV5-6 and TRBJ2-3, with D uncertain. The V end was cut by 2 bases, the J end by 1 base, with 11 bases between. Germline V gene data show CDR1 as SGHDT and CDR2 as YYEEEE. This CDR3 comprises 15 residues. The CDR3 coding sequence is TGTGCCAGCAGCTTAGCGCAGACTGGCACAGATACGCAGTATTTT. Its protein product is CASSLAQTGTDTQYF. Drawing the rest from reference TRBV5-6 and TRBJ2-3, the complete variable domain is DAGVTQSPTHLIKTRGQQVTLRCSPKSGHDTVSWYQQALGQGPQFIFQYYEEEERQRGNFPDRFSGHQFPNYSSELNVNALLLGDSALYLCASSLAQTGTDTQYFGPGTRLTVL.

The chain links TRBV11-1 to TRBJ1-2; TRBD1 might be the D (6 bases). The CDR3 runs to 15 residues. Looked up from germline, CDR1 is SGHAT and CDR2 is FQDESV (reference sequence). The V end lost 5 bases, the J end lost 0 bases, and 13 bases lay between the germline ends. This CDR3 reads CASSKDGGTNYGYTF. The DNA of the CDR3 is TGTGCCAGCAGCAAAGACGGGGGCACTAACTATGGCTACACCTTC.

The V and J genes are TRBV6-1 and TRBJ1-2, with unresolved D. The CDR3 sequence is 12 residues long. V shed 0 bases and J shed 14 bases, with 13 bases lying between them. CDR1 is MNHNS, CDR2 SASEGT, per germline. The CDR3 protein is CASSEAKRFRTF. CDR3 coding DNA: TGTGCCAGCAGTGAAGCGAAGAGGTTTCGGACCTTC.

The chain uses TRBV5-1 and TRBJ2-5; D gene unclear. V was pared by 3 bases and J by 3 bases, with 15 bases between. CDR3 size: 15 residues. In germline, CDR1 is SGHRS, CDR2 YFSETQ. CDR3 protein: CASSSLKGDEETQYF. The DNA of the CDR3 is TGCGCCAGCAGCTCCCTGAAGGGTGACGAAGAGACCCAGTACTTC. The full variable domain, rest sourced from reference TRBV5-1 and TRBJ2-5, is KAGVTQTPRYLIKTRGQQVTLSCSPISGHRSVSWYQQTPGQGLQFLFEYFSETQRNKGNFPGRFSGRQFSNSRSEMNVSTLELGDSALYLCASSSLKGDEETQYFGPGTRLLVL.

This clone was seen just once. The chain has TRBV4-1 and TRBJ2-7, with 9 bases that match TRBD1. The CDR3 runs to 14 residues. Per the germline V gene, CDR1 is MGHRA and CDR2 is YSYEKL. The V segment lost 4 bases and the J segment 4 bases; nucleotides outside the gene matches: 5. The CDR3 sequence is CASSPDRGEYEQYF. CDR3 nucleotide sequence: TGCGCCAGCAGCCCGGACAGGGGAGAATACGAGCAGTACTTC.

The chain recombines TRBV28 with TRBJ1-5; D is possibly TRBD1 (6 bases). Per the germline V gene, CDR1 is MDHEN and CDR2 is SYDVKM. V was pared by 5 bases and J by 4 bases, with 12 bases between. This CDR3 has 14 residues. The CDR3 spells CASSSYRENQPQHF. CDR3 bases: TGTGCCAGCAGTAGCTACAGGGAAAATCAGCCCCAGCATTTT.

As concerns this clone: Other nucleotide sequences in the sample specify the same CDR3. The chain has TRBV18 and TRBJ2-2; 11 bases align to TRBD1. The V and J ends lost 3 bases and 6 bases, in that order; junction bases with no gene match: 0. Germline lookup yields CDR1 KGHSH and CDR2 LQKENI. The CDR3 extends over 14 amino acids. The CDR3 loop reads CASSPGQGAGELFF. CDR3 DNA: TGTGCCAGCTCACCGGGACAGGGGGCCGGGGAGCTGTTTTTT.

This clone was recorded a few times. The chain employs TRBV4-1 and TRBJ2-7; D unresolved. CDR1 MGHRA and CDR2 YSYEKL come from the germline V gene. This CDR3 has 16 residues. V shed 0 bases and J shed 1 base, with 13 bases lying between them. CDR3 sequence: CASSQDRDVYSYEQYF. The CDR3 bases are TGCGCCAGCAGCCAAGATCGCGATGTTTATTCCTACGAGCAGTACTTC.

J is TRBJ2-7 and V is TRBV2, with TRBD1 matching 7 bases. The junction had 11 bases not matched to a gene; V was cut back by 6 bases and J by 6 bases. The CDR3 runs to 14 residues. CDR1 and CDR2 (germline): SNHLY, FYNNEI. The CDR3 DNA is TGTGCCAGCAGGGAAAGACAGGGATGGGGCGAGCAGTACTTC. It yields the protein CASRERQGWGEQYF.

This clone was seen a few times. This CDR3 reads CASSKAGGEGDTEAFF. DNA for the CDR3: TGTGCCAGCAGCAAAGCAGGGGGCGAGGGTGACACTGAAGCTTTCTTT. The chain combines TRBV21-1 with TRBJ1-1; TRBD1 is taken as the D call from the table, unchecked against the DNA. TRBV21-1 is termed a pseudogene. This CDR3 region has 16 residues.

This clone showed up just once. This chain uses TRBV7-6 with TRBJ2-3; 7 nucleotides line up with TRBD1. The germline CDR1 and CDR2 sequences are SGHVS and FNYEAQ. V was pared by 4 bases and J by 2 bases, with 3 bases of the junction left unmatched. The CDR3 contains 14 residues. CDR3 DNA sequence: TGTGCCAGCAGCTCGACAGGGTCCACAGATACGCAGTATTTT. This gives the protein CASSSTGSTDTQYF.

CDR3 amino acids: CASTPTGGNYGYTF. CDR3 DNA: TGCGCCAGCACGCCGACGGGGGGGAACTATGGCTACACCTTC. The chain is built from TRBV5-1 and TRBJ1-2; D perhaps matches TRBD1 (5 bases). CDR1 is SGHRS and CDR2 is YFSETQ in the germline V gene. The V end was cut by 6 bases, the J end by 2 bases, with 14 bases between. The CDR3 covers 14 residues.

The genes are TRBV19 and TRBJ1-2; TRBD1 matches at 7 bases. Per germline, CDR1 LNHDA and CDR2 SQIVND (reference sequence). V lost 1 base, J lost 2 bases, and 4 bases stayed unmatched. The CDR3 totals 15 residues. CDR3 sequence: CASSIGRGRNYGYTF. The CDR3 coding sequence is TGTGCCAGTAGTATAGGCAGGGGGAGAAACTATGGCTACACCTTC.

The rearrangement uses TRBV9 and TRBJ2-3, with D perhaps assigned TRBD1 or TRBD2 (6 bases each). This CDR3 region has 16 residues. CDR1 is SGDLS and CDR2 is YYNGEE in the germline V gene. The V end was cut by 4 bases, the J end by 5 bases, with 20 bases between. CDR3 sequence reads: CASSPDVGGRIDTQYF. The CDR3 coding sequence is TGTGCCAGCAGCCCCGACGTAGGGGGGCGGATAGATACGCAGTATTTT. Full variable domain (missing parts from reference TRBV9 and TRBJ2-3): DSGVTQTPKHLITATGQRVTLRCSPRSGDLSVYWYQQSLDQGLQFLIQYYNGEERAKGNILERFSAQQFPDLHSELNLSSLELGDSALYFCASSPDVGGRIDTQYFGPGTRLTVL.

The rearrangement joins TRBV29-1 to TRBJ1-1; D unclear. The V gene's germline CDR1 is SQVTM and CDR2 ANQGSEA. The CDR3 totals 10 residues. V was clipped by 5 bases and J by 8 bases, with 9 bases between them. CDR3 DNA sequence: TGCAGCGTTCTCGAGGGCGAAGCTTTCTTT. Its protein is CSVLEGEAFF.

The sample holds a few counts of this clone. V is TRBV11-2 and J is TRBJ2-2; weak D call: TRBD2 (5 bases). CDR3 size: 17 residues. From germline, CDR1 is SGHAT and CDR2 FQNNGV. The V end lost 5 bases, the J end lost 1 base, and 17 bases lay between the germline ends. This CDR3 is CASSLRRVALNTGELFF. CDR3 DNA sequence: TGTGCCAGCAGCCTCCGACGGGTAGCGCTGAACACCGGGGAGCTGTTTTTT.

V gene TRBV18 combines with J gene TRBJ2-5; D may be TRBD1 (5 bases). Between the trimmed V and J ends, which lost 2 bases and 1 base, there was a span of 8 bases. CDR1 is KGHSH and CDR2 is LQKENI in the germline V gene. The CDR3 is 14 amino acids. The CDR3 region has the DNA TGTGCCAGCTCACCAGGACAACCCCAAGAGACCCAGTACTTC. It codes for CASSPGQPQETQYF. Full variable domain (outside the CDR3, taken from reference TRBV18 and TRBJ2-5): NAGVMQNPRHLVRRRGQEARLRCSPMKGHSHVYWYRQLPEEGLKFMVYLQKENIIDESGMPKERFSAEFPKEGPSILRIQQVVRGDSAAYFCASSPGQPQETQYFGPGTRLLVL.

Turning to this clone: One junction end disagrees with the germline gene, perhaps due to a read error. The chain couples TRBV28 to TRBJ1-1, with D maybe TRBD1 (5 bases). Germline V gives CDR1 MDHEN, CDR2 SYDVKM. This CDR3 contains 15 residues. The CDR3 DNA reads TGTGCCAGCAGTTTTAGCATGGTGAGGGGACGTAGAACTCTCTTT. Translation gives CASSFSMVRGRRTLF.